This T cell receptor beta chain was captured by sequencing in a study of cytomegalovirus exposure and HLA in healthy donors. Study background: Unique TCRs numbering roughly 80 million, obtained from HLA-typed donors, made up an early data release.

Trimming pared 4 bases from V and 5 bases from J, leaving 5 bases between. The CDR3 spans 11 residues. CDR1 and CDR2 (germline): SGHNT, YENEEA. Researchers ran the PCR with 60 Vbeta and 13 Jbeta primers. Profiled with immunoSEQ multiplex PCR; TCRdb holds only in-frame clones, not every one. Of about 130,000 clones in the sample, approximately 80% are singletons; the top ten hold approximately 4.5%. The origin of this receptor is a male donor in good health and CMV-seropositive. The sequenced sample consisted of PBMCs. V is TRBV11-3 and J is TRBJ2-5; D is unclear. DNA for the CDR3: TGTGCCAGCAGCTCCGCGGAGACCCAGTACTTC. Amino acid sequence: CASSSAETQYF.